A single sample gave rise to the 22 T cell receptor beta chains below, sequenced in a study of beta chain features in type 1 diabetes (dated by TCRdb to 2016 to 2019). Their cognate antigens are unknown. The receptor library was made with the immunoSEQ multiplex PCR assay. All of the isolated RNA was reverse transcribed with the High Capacity cDNA Reverse Transcription Kit, so expressed TCRB transcripts were sequenced. TCRdb provides this immuneACCESS table in a form limited to in-frame rearrangements. Some clones are lacking; in checked studies, under half of them reflect an unresolved V gene, and why the rest are absent is not known. This sample has a few hundred thousand clones in its table, and around 10% of those were observed once. Together, the top ten hold about 0.6% of the sample. Study-wide findings and limitations: Type 1 diabetes patients showed a moderate but significant shortening of TCRB CDR3 length in all four CD4+ subsets.

The sample taken for sequencing was central memory CD4+ T cells from blood. These receptors were collected from a man aged 25-40 years with type 1 diabetes.

The CDR3 nucleotides read TGTGCCATCCCAGGGGGAGGAAACACCATATATTTT. This translates into CAIPGGGNTIYF. The chain is built from TRBV10-3 and TRBJ1-3, with 7 bases that match TRBD1. CDR3 length: 12 amino acids. The junction had 2 bases not matched to a gene; V was cut back by 8 bases and J by 4 bases. Germline-derived CDR1 and CDR2 are ENHRY and SYGVKD.

This clone was recorded at least ten times. The chain recombines TRBV10-3 with TRBJ1-1, with 8 bases matching TRBD1. V lost 10 bases to trimming and J lost 10 bases; unmatched junction nucleotides: 8. The CDR3 extends over 11 amino acids. Germline loops: CDR1 ENHRY, CDR2 SYGVKD. The CDR3, as DNA: TGTGCCACTCAGACAGGGGTGACAGCTTTCTTT. Encoded protein: CATQTGVTAFF.

The chain uses TRBV19 and TRBJ2-7; D gene ambiguous. V was pared by 4 bases and J by 0 bases, with 10 bases between. This CDR3 region has 14 residues. Germline V lookup: CDR1 LNHDA, CDR2 SQIVND (reference sequence). CDR3 DNA: TGTGCCAGTAGTAAAGGACGGCGCTCCTACGAGCAGTACTTC. Its protein is CASSKGRRSYEQYF.

The rearrangement uses TRBV11-1 and TRBJ2-4, with 7 bases matching TRBD1. The V and J ends lost 4 bases and 2 bases, in that order; junction bases with no gene match: 8. This CDR3 region has 16 residues. Germline V gives CDR1 SGHAT, CDR2 FQDESV (reference sequence). The DNA for the CDR3 is TGTGCCAGCAGCTCAGGGACAGACCCTCCCAAAAACATTCAGTACTTC. Protein product: CASSSGTDPPKNIQYF. The whole variable domain, remainder taken from reference TRBV11-1 and TRBJ2-4, is EAEVAQSPRYKITEKSQAVAFWCDPISGHATLYWYRQILGQGPELLVQFQDESVVDDSQLPKDRFSAERLKGVDSTLKIQPAELGDSAMYLCASSSGTDPPKNIQYFGAGTRLSVL.

V gene TRBV30 combines with J gene TRBJ1-1; D not resolved. V was trimmed by 2 bases and J by 1 base, leaving 14 bases between them. CDR1 and CDR2 (germline): GTSNPN, SVGIG (reference sequence). The CDR3 is 15 residues long. The CDR3 DNA is TGTGCCTGGAGTTTTGGGGTTCTAAGGAACACTGAAGCTTTCTTT. Amino acid sequence: CAWSFGVLRNTEAFF.

Points on this clone: This specimen includes other DNA sequences encoding the same CDR3. This rearrangement joins TRBV19 to TRBJ1-1, with 7 bases fitting TRBD1. Trimming removed 5 bases from V and 5 bases from J; junction bases left unmatched: 5. This CDR3 is built from 13 residues. CDR1 is LNHDA, CDR2 SQIVND, per germline (reference sequence). The CDR3 spells CASSFQGETEAFF. The CDR3 DNA reads TGTGCCAGTAGTTTTCAGGGGGAAACTGAAGCTTTCTTT.

This chain links TRBV6-5 with TRBJ1-1; 8 nucleotides align to TRBD1. This CDR3 has 15 residues. CDR1 is MNHEY and CDR2 is SVGAGI in the germline V gene. Trimming took 8 bases from V and 1 from J; bases not matched to a gene: 9. The CDR3 nucleotides are TGTGCCAGCCATCGGACAGGGCTCGAGAACACTGAAGCTTTCTTT. This gives the protein CASHRTGLENTEAFF.

The chain joins TRBV27 to TRBJ1-5, with a tentative D call TRBD1 (5 bases). The CDR3 has 13 residues. Germline assignment: CDR1 MNHEY and CDR2 SMNVEV (reference sequence). Deletions cut 6 bases from V and 8 bases from J, with 14 bases between. CDR3 DNA sequence: TGTGCCAGCAGGGCCTGGGGGGGAGAGCCCCAGCATTTT. Amino acid sequence: CASRAWGGEPQHF.

The chain recombines TRBV5-1 with TRBJ2-2; a possible D gene is TRBD1 (5 bases). CDR3 size: 16 residues. Germline V gene sequence: CDR1 SGHRS, CDR2 YFSETQ. The ends were cut back, 5 bases at V and 0 bases at J, with 14 bases in the middle. The CDR3 protein is CASSLETVSNTGELFF. The CDR3 DNA follows: TGCGCCAGCAGTTTAGAGACAGTCTCGAACACCGGGGAGCTGTTTTTT.

Comments on this clone: In the same sample, other DNA sequences code for this CDR3. The V gene is TRBV7-6, the J gene TRBJ2-6; D is undetermined. V lost 2 bases, J lost 4 bases, and 6 bases lay in between. Germline CDR1 is SGHVS and CDR2 is FNYEAQ. The CDR3 runs to 14 residues. The CDR3: CASSLSSGANVLTF. Here the CDR3 DNA reads TGTGCCAGCAGCTTATCTTCAGGGGCCAACGTCCTGACTTTC.

This clone showed up many times. One end of the junction is discordant with germline, which a read error may explain. Other DNA sequences within the sample encode an identical CDR3. The genes are TRBV7-7 and TRBJ2-1; D possibly corresponds to TRBD1 (5 bases). Germline-derived CDR1 and CDR2 are SSHAT and FNYEAQ (reference sequence). CDR3 size: 13 residues. The CDR3 spells CASSLDRNNEQFF. CDR3 DNA sequence: TGTGCTAGCAGCTTAGACAGAAACAATGAGCAGTTCTTC.

The J gene is TRBJ2-1, the V gene TRBV5-1; D is unclear. The CDR3 extends over 14 amino acids. Trimming took 0 bases from V and 7 from J, leaving 11 bases between them. Germline V gives CDR1 SGHRS, CDR2 YFSETQ. DNA of the CDR3: TGCGCCAGCAGCTTGGAGGGAATTAAAAATGAGCAGTTCTTC. Encoded protein: CASSLEGIKNEQFF.

Many counts were recorded for this clone. The J gene is TRBJ2-1, the V gene TRBV10-3; 8 nucleotides match TRBD2. CDR3 length: 14 amino acids. V trimming: 11 bases; J trimming: 5 bases; junction bases outside the gene matches: 11. Germline CDR1 is ENHRY and CDR2 is SYGVKD. The CDR3 sequence: CASGRGRTDNEQFF. The DNA of the CDR3 is TGTGCCTCCGGGCGCGGGAGGACGGACAATGAGCAGTTCTTC.

Ten or more counts support this clone. V is TRBV4-3 and J is TRBJ2-2; D is undetermined. V shed 0 bases and J shed 1 base, with 3 bases lying between them. This CDR3 region has 14 residues. The germline gives CDR1 LGHNA, CDR2 YSLEER. The DNA for the CDR3 is TGCGCCAGCAGCCAAGAGCAGAACACCGGGGAGCTGTTTTTT. Amino acid sequence: CASSQEQNTGELFF.

The chain has TRBV6-5 and TRBJ2-7, with unresolved D. V dropped 2 bases and J dropped 3 bases, with 17 bases sitting between them. The CDR3 extends over 16 amino acids. Germline CDR1 MNHEY, CDR2 SVGAGI. As DNA, the CDR3 is TGTGCCAGCAGTTACGCCACTCTCGCCCAGAGCTACGAGCAGTACTTC. Encoded protein: CASSYATLAQSYEQYF.

This clone has just a few counts. The chain combines TRBV10-3 with TRBJ1-2, with 7 bases that match TRBD1. V gave up 6 bases and J gave up 7 bases; unmatched junction bases: 14. The CDR3 covers 15 residues. Germline V gene sequence: CDR1 ENHRY, CDR2 SYGVKD. The CDR3 reads CAISDPGQAEGGYTF. In nucleotides, the CDR3 is TGTGCCATCAGCGATCCAGGACAGGCCGAGGGTGGCTACACCTTC.

This clone has ten or more counts. The V call is TRBV18, the J call TRBJ1-4; D uncertain. The CDR3 consists of 19 residues. The germline CDR1 and CDR2 sequences are KGHSH and LQKENI. The V and J ends lost 0 bases and 4 bases respectively, with 21 bases between them. The CDR3 bases are TGTGCCAGCTCACCACCGTCATCTGGGCACCCTCTCGGTAATGAAAAACTGTTTTTT. Protein product: CASSPPSSGHPLGNEKLFF.

This clone has a count of ten or more. The chain combines TRBV10-3 with TRBJ2-1; perhaps TRBD1 as D (5 bases). Trimming took 4 bases from V and 7 from J, leaving 11 bases between them. This CDR3 region has 13 residues. Germline-derived CDR1 and CDR2 are ENHRY and SYGVKD. The chain's CDR3 is CAISGTGRNEQFF. CDR3 in DNA: TGTGCCATCAGTGGTACAGGACGTAATGAGCAGTTCTTC.

The V and J genes are TRBV6-5 and TRBJ1-2; TRBD1 matches at 9 bases. The CDR3 totals 14 residues. Germline CDR1 reads MNHEY; CDR2 reads SVGAGI. After removal of 4 bases from V and 6 bases from J, the junction contained 6 bases not matched to a gene. This CDR3 reads CASSSGQGSHGYTF. The CDR3 DNA follows: TGTGCCAGCAGTTCCGGACAGGGGAGTCATGGCTACACCTTC.

V and J are TRBV10-3 and TRBJ2-7, with 7 bases identical to TRBD2. The ends lost 6 bases at V and 4 bases at J; junction bases unmatched: 6. This CDR3 contains 13 residues. CDR1 is ENHRY, CDR2 SYGVKD, per germline. Here the CDR3 DNA reads TGTGCCATCAGCGCCGGGACTACTTACGAGCAGTACTTC. Protein product: CAISAGTTYEQYF.

This clone turned up a few times. The genes are TRBV5-1 and TRBJ1-4, with no clear D. The ends were cut back, 4 bases at V and 4 bases at J, with 17 bases in the middle. Germline V gives CDR1 SGHRS, CDR2 YFSETQ. The CDR3 is made up of 16 amino acids. Here the CDR3 reads CASSPGRVSDNEKLFF. CDR3 nucleotide sequence: TGCGCCAGCAGCCCAGGTCGCGTCAGCGATAATGAAAAACTGTTTTTT.

This clone appeared a few times. The rearrangement links TRBV30 to TRBJ1-3, with unresolved D. Germline V CDR1 and CDR2: GTSNPN, SVGIG (reference sequence). The V and J ends lost 3 bases and 0 bases respectively, with 9 bases between them. The CDR3 runs 14 residues. CDR3 residues: CAWRGGHSGNTIYF. CDR3 sequence (DNA): TGTGCCTGGAGGGGTGGCCACTCTGGAAACACCATATATTTT.